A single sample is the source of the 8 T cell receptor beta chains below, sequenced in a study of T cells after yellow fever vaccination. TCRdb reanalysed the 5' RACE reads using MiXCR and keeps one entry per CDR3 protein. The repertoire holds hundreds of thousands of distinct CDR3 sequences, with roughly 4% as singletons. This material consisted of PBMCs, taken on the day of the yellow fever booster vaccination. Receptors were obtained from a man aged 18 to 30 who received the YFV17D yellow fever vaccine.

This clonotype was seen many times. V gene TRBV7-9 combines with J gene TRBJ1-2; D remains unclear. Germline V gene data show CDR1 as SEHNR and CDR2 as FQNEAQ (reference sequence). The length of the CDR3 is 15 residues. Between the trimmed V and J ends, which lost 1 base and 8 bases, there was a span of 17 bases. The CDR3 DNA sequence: TGTGCCAGCAGCTTAGGTTCGGCCGGAAGAGTCGGCTACACCTTC. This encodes CASSLGSAGRVGYTF. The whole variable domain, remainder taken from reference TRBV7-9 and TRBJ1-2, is DTGVSQNPRHKITKRGQNVTFRCDPISEHNRLYWYRQTLGQGPEFLTYFQNEAQLEKSRLLSDRFSAERPKGSFSTLEIQRTEQGDSAMYLCASSLGSAGRVGYTFGSGTRLTVV.

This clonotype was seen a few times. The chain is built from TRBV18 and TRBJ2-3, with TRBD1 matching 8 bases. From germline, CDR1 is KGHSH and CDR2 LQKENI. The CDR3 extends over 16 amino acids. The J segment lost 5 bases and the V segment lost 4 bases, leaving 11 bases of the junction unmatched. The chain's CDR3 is CASSRGQGPRLDTQYF. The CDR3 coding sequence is TGTGCCAGCTCACGTGGACAGGGCCCTCGCCTAGATACGCAGTATTTT.

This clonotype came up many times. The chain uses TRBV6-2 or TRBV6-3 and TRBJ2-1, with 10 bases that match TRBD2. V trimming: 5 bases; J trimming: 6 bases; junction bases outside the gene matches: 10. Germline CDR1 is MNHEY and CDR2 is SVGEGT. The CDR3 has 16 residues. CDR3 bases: TGTGCCAGCAGTACCCGAGCGGGGGGGCCGGTCAATGAGCAGTTCTTC. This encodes CASSTRAGGPVNEQFF.

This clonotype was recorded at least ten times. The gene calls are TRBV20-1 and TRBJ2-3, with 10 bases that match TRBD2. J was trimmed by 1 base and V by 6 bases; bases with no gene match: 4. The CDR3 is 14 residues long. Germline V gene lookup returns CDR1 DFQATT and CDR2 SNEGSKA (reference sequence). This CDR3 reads CSAISGGGTDTQYF. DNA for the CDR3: TGCAGTGCCATCAGCGGGGGGGGCACAGATACGCAGTATTTT.

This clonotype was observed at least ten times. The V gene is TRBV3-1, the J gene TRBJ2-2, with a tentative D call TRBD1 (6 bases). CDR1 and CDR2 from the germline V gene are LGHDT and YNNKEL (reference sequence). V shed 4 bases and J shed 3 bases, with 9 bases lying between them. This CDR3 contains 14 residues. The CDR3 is CASSPPGDTGELFF. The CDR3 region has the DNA TGTGCCAGCAGCCCCCCAGGGGACACCGGGGAGCTGTTTTTT.

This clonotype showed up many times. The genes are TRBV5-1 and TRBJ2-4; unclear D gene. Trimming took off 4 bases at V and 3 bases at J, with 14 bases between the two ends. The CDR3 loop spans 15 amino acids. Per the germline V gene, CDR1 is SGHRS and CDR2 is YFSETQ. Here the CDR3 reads CASSQLSRGKNIQYF. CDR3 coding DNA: TGCGCCAGCAGCCAGCTGTCCCGTGGCAAAAACATTCAGTACTTC.

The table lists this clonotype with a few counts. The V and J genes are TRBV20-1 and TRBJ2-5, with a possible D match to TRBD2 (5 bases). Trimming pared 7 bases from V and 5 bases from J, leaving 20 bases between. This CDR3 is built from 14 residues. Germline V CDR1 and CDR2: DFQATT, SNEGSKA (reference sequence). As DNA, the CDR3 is TGCAGTGTTAGTGATGGATCGAGGGTTGAGACCCAGTACTTC. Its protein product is CSVSDGSRVETQYF.

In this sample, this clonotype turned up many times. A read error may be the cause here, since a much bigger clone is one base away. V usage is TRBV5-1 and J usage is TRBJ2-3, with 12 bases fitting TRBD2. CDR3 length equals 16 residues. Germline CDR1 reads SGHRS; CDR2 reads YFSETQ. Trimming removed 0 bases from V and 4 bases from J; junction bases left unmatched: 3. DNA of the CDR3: TGCGCCAGCAGCTTGGCCGCTAGCGGGGGGGCAGATACGCAGTATTTT. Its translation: CASSLAASGGADTQYF.